This T cell receptor beta chain was identified in a study of shared clonotypes between healthy human individuals (TCRdb year 2020). Some background on the complete study: Three men and a couple of women, aged 18 to 49 years, made up the cohort. For each donor, CD4 naive and CD4 memory were each given three plates, CD8 naive was given two plates, and CD8 memory was given one plate. The study deeply sequenced blood TCR repertoires of five healthy adults to estimate repertoire size and the extent of clonotype sharing between individuals. Libraries were prepared and TCR repertoires were sequenced by different laboratories using diverse techniques, in order to increase sequencing depth and limit assay-specific biases. Per donor, leukapheresis produced somewhere between about 0.94 and 9.5 billion PBMCs. The study at large found these results: Sampling was restricted to blood, and TCR repertoires in tissues likely differ from the TCR repertoires found in blood. Pairwise subsampling led to the expectation that sequencing depth would affect the degree of clonotype sharing among donors. Estimated clonotype richness was generally larger for naive than for memory subsets. Higher generation probabilities were observed for clonotypes shared by all four sorted-subset donors than for non-shared clonotypes. Across four donors, roughly 5.4% of naive CD4, roughly 3.8% of naive CD8, about 2% of memory CD4, and approximately 0.4% of memory CD8 clonotypes were shared. Rarefaction of sorted-subset datasets indicated incomplete sequencing despite the large sequencing depth. The genetic and exposure-history diversity represented was limited by the small number of donors.

CDR1 and CDR2 are read off the germline V gene as SGDLS and YYNGEE. V gives up 7 bases and J gives up 9 bases, and the segment between their germline ends measures 13 bases. The cysteine opens and the phenylalanine closes a CDR3 of 11 amino acids. Only CDR3 DNA remains: 33 bases, in frame from the first base. The donors were healthy, HIV-negative adults with no recently reported acute infections or vaccinations. Every donor was a Caucasian adult living in Nashville, Tennessee, USA. CD4+ T cells were enriched by magnetic negative selection, after which naive cells were positively selected on CD45RA and the negative fraction was taken as the memory subset. Blood was collected by leukapheresis, and PBMCs were isolated by Ficoll-Histopaque density gradient centrifugation and then cryopreserved in liquid nitrogen vapor phase. Analytical flow cytometry was used to check the purity and quantity of each magnetically sorted T cell population. Genomic DNA was isolated from every sorted fraction and measured by UV absorbance on a Nanodrop 2000c.

Remarks on this clone: Its antigen remains unidentified. No base quality values were provided; no much bigger clone lies one nucleotide off.

Using the deep immunoSEQ assay, multiplex PCR amplified TCR CDR3 regions from genomic DNA. Extracted genomic DNA from each cell subset was spread evenly across all wells of several immunoSEQ 96-well plates, with each plate serving as a replicate. Each replicate PCR for sorted subsets received about 180 ng genomic DNA, equal to roughly 30,000 T cell genomes. The purified libraries were quantified using a Qubit 3.0 fluorometer, sized with a Bioanalyzer 2100, and then quantified again using the KAPA Library Quantification kit. A separate single-read 150-cycle Illumina NextSeq 550 flow cell was used to sequence each immunoSEQ 96-well plate. On the study's bioinformatics: Because only junctional sequences without quality scores were contained in the immunoSEQ output, filtering matching that applied to full-length reads could not be performed. Sequences were annotated with PyIR, a Python wrapper for IgBLAST v1.9, using IMGT germline references to assign V/J genes and CDR3. Reads were removed for weak V/J assignments (E-value above 1e-6), missing CDR3, stop codons, out-of-frame junctions, or ambiguous translated residues. V3J clonotypes were defined as sequences sharing an identical inferred V gene, J gene, and CDR3 amino acid sequence. Percentage overlap between repertoires was computed as shared unique clonotypes divided by the size of the smaller repertoire. RTK rarefaction, the Chao1 estimator, and Recon v2.1 estimates of unobserved clonotypes were used to assess repertoire richness. For all TCRbeta clonotypes obtained by the gDNA method from a handful of donors, generation probabilities were computed with OLGA. This immuneACCESS table, as held by TCRdb, lists in-frame sequences with V and J called but not all clones. Of the missing ones, under half trace to an unresolved V gene in checked studies; the others have no known cause. Clonal size and the V and J genes are those of that table, whereas D and trimming came from the DNA. This sample is represented by about 2,500,000 clones; about 92% of them were singletons. Over 0.12% of the sample is in the top ten clones.

This clonotype was obtained from a man younger than 30 in good health. The sequence joins TRBV9 to TRBJ2-5, with the identity of the D gene unclear. Sequencing input: naive CD4+ T cells sorted from blood. According to the study, the label for this sample's cell subset or site signals: CD45RA+ positively selected. The DNA reads as follows: TGTGCCAGCCCCCTGGCCACGGCCCAGTACTTC. This sequence encodes CASPLATAQYF.